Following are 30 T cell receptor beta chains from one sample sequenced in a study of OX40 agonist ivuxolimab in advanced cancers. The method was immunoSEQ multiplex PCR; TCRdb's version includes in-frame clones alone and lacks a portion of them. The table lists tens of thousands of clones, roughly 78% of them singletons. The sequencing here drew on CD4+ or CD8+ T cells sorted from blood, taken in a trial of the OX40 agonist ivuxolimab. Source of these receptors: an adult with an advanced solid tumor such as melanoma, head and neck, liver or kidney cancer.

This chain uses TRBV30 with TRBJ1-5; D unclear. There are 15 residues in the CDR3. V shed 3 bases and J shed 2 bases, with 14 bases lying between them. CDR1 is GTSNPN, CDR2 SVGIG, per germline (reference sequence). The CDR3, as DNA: TGTGCCTGGAGGGAAAGGGAGGGTGGCAATCAGCCCCAGCATTTT. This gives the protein CAWREREGGNQPQHF. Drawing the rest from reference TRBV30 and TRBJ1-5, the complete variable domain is SQTIHQWPATLVQPVGSPLSLECTVEGTSNPNLYWYRQAAGRGLQLLFYSVGIGQISSEVPQNLSASRPQDRQFILSSKKLLLSDSGFYLCAWREREGGNQPQHFGDGTRLSIL.

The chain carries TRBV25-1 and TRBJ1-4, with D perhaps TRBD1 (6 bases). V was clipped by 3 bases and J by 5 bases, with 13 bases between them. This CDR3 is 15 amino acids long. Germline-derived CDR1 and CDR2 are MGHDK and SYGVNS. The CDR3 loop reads CASSDLQGSNEKLFF. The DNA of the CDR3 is TGTGCCAGCAGTGACTTACAGGGCTCGAATGAAAAACTGTTTTTT.

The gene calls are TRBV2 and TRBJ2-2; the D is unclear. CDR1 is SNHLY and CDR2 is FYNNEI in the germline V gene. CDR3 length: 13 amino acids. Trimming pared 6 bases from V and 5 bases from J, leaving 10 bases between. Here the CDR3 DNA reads TGTGCCAGCAGGGAGACACAAACCGGGGAGCTGTTTTTT. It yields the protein CASRETQTGELFF.

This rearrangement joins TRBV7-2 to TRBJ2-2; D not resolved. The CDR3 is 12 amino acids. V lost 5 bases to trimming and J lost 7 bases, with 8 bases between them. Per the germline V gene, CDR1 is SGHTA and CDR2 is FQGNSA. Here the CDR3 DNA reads TGTGCCAGCAGCCCTACCAACGGGGAGCTGTTTTTT. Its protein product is CASSPTNGELFF.

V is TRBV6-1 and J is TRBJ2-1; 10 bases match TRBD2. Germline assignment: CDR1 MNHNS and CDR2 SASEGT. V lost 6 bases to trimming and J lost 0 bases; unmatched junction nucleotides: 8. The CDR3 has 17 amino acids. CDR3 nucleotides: TGTGCCAGCAGGGAACTAGCGGGATCTTTCTCCTACAATGAGCAGTTCTTC. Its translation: CASRELAGSFSYNEQFF.

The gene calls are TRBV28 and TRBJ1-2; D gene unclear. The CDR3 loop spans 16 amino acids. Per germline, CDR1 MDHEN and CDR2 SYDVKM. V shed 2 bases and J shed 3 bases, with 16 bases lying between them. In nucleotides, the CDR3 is TGTGCCAGCAGTTTAGTAGAGACGCCTCAATACTATGGCTACACCTTC. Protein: CASSLVETPQYYGYTF.

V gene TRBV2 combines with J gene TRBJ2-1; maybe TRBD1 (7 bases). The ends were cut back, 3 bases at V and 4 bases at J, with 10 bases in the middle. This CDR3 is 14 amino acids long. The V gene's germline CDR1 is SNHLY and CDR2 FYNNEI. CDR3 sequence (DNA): TGTGCCAGCAGTGACTCAGGGGGGTACAATGAGCAGTTCTTC. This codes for CASSDSGGYNEQFF.

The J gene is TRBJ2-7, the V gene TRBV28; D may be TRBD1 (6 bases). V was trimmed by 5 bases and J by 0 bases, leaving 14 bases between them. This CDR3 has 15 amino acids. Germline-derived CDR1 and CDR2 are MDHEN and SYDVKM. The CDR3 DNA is TGTGCCAGCAGTCTGTGGACAGAGTACTCCTACGAGCAGTACTTC. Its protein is CASSLWTEYSYEQYF. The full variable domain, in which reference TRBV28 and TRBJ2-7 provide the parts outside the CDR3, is DVKVTQSSRYLVKRTGEKVFLECVQDMDHENMFWYRQDPGLGLRLIYFSYDVKMKEKGDIPEGYSVSREKKERFSLILESASTNQTSMYLCASSLWTEYSYEQYFGPGTRLTVT.

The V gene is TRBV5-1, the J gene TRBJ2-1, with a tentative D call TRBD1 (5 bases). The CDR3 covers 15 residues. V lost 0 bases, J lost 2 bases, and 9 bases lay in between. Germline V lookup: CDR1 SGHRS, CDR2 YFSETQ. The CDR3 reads CASSLAGITYNEQFF. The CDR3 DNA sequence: TGCGCCAGCAGCTTGGCAGGGATAACCTACAATGAGCAGTTCTTC.

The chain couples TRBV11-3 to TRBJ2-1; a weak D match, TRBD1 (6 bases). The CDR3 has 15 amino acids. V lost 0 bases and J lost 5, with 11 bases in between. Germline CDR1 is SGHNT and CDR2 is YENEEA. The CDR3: CASSLDRGHHNEQFF. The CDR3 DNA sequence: TGTGCCAGCAGCTTAGACAGGGGACACCACAATGAGCAGTTCTTC.

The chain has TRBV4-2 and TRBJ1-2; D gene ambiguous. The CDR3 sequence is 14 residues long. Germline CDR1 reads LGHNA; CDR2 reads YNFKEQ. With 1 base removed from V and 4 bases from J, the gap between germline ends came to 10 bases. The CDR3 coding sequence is TGTGCCAGCAGCCAAGTAGGGATCAGCTATGGCTACACCTTC. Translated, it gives CASSQVGISYGYTF.

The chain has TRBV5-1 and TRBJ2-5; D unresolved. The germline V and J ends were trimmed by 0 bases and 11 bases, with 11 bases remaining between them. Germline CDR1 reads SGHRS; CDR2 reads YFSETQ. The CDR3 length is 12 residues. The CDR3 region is CASSLEGPQQYF. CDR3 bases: TGCGCCAGCAGCTTGGAAGGGCCCCAGCAGTACTTC. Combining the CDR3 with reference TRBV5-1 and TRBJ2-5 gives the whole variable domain KAGVTQTPRYLIKTRGQQVTLSCSPISGHRSVSWYQQTPGQGLQFLFEYFSETQRNKGNFPGRFSGRQFSNSRSEMNVSTLELGDSALYLCASSLEGPQQYFGPGTRLLVL.

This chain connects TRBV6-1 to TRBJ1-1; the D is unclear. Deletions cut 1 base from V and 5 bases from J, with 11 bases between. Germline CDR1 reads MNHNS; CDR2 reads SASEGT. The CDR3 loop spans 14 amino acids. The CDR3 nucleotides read TGTGCCAGCAGTGAAGTTACAGCTCCAACTGAAGCTTTCTTT. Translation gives CASSEVTAPTEAFF.

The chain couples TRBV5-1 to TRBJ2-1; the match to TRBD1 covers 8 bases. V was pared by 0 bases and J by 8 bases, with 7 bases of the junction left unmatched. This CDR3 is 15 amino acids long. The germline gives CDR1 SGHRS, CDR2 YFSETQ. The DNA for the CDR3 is TGCGCCAGCAGCTTGGCCGGACAGGGCGACGATGAGCAGTTCTTC. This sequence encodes CASSLAGQGDDEQFF.

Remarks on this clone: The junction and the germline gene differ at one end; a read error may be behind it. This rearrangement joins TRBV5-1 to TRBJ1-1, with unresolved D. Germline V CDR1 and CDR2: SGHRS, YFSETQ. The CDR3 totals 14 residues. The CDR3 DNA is TGCGCCAGCAGCGCAACCGGAGCAGACACGGAAGCTTTCTTT. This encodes CASSATGADTEAFF.

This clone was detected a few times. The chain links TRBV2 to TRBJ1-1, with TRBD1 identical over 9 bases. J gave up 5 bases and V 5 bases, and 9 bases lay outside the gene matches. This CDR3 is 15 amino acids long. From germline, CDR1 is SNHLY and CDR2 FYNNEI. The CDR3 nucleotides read TGTGCCAGCAGTCCGGGACAGGGACGAGCAACTGAAGCTTTCTTT. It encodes CASSPGQGRATEAFF.

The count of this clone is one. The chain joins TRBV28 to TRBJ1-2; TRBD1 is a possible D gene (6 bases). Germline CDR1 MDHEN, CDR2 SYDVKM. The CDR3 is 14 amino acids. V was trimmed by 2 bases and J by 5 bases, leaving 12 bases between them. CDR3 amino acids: CASSLPLRGYGYTF. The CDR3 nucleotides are TGTGCCAGCAGTTTACCCCTAAGGGGGTATGGCTACACCTTC.

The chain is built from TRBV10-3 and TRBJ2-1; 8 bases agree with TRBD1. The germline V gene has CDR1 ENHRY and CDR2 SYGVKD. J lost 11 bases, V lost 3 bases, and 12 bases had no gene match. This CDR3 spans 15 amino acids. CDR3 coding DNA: TGTGCCATCAGTGAAGGTGCGGGTGGCAGGGGGCAGCAGTTCTTC. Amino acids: CAISEGAGGRGQQFF.

The CDR3 region has the DNA TGTGCCAGCAGCATCTACAAGAATGAGCAGTTCTTC. It encodes CASSIYKNEQFF. This chain uses TRBV5-6 with TRBJ2-1; D is undetermined. CDR1 is SGHDT, CDR2 YYEEEE, per germline. The CDR3 extends over 12 amino acids. Between the trimmed V and J ends, which lost 4 bases and 7 bases, there was a span of 9 bases.

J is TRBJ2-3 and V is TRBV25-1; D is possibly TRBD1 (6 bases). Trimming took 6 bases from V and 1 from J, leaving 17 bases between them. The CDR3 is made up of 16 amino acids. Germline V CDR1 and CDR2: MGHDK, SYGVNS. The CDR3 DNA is TGTGCCAGCAGGAGCACCCAGGGGTTCGGCACAGATACGCAGTATTTT. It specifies CASRSTQGFGTDTQYF.

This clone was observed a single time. The CDR3, as DNA: TGTGCCAGCAGTGAAAGGTCGCAAGCTTATAGCAATCAGCCCCAGCATTTT. This sequence encodes CASSERSQAYSNQPQHF. This chain connects TRBV2 to TRBJ1-5; D gene uncertain. Trimming left V 2 bases short and J 0 bases short, with 14 bases between. CDR1 and CDR2 from the germline V gene are SNHLY and FYNNEI. This CDR3 has 17 amino acids.

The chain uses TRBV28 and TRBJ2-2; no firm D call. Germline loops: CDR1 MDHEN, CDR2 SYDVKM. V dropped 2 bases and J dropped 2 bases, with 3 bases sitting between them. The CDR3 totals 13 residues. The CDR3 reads CASSLDNTGELFF. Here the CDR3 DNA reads TGTGCCAGCAGTTTAGATAACACCGGGGAGCTGTTTTTT.

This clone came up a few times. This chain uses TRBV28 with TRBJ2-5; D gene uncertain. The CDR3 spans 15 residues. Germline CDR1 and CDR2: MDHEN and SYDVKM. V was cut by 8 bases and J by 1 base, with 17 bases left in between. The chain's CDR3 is CASADETTTQETQYF. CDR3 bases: TGTGCCAGCGCCGACGAGACAACGACCCAAGAGACCCAGTACTTC.

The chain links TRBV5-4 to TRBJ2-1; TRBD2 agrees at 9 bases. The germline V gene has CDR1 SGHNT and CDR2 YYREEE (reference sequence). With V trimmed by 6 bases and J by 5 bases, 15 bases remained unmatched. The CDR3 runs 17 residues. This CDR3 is CASNGGRGGVFDNEQFF. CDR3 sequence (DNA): TGTGCCAGCAACGGCGGGCGGGGGGGCGTGTTCGACAATGAGCAGTTCTTC.

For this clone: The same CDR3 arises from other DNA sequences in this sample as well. The CDR3 loop is CASSEGSNQPQHF. The CDR3 DNA is TGCGCCAGCAGCGAAGGGAGCAATCAGCCCCAGCATTTT. The V call is TRBV5-1, the J call TRBJ1-5; D gene uncertain. Germline lookup yields CDR1 SGHRS and CDR2 YFSETQ. The CDR3 has 13 residues. V lost 4 bases and J lost 1, with 6 bases in between.

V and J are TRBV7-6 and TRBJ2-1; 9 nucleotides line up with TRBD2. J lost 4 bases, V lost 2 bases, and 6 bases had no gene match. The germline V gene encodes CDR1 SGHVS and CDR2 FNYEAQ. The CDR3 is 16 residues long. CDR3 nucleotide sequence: TGTGCCAGCAGCTTATTATCAGCGGGGGGATACAATGAGCAGTTCTTC. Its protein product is CASSLLSAGGYNEQFF.

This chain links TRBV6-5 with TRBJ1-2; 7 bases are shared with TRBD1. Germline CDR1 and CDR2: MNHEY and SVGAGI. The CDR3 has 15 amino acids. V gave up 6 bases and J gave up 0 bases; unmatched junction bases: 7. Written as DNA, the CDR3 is TGTGCCAGCAGCCACACGACAGGGTCTAACTATGGCTACACCTTC. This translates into CASSHTTGSNYGYTF.

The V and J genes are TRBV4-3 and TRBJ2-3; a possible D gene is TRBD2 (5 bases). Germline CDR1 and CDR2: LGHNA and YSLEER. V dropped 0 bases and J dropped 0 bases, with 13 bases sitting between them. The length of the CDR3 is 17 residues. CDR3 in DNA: TGCGCCAGCAGCCAAGATCTAGGAGCGGTGAGCACAGATACGCAGTATTTT. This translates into CASSQDLGAVSTDTQYF.

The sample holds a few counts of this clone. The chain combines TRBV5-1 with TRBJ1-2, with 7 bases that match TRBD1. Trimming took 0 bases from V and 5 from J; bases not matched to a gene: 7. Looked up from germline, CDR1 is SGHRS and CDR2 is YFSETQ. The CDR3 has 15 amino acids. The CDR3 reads CASSLGRATGYGYTF. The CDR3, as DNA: TGCGCCAGCAGCTTGGGCAGGGCGACAGGGTATGGCTACACCTTC. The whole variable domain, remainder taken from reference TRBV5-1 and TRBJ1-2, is KAGVTQTPRYLIKTRGQQVTLSCSPISGHRSVSWYQQTPGQGLQFLFEYFSETQRNKGNFPGRFSGRQFSNSRSEMNVSTLELGDSALYLCASSLGRATGYGYTFGSGTRLTVV.

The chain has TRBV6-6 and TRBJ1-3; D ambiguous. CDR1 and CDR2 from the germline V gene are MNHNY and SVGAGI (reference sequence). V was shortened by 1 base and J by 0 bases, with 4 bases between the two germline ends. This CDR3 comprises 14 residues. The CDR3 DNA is TGTGCCAGCAGTTACTTTTCCTCTGGAAACACCATATATTTT. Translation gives CASSYFSSGNTIYF.